These 3 T cell receptor beta chains were all obtained from the same sample, sequenced in a study of blood T cell repertoires in COVID-19. The data were produced by immunoSEQ multiplex PCR, yet TCRdb's version contains in-frame clones alone and is incomplete. The sample contains about 190,000 clones, over 75% of which appear only once. Sample: peripheral blood. These receptor sequences come from a middle-aged man who had recovered from COVID-19.

Details on this clone: Mismatch with germline at one junction end may stem from a read error. The V gene is TRBV3-1 (or the pseudogene TRBV3-2), the J gene TRBJ2-1; 8 bases match TRBD2. The CDR3 is made up of 11 amino acids. Germline V CDR1 and CDR2: LGHDT, YNNKEL (reference sequence). The DNA of the CDR3 is TGTGCCAGCAGCTCCAGAGCGGGAGAGGTCTTC. Its translation is CASSSRAGEVF.

This chain links TRBV5-1 with TRBJ2-1; D gene unclear. Looked up from germline, CDR1 is SGHRS and CDR2 is YFSETQ. V was cut by 1 base and J by 7 bases, with 15 bases left in between. The CDR3 runs 15 residues. The CDR3 reads CASSLYGAGSNEQFF. CDR3 sequence (DNA): TGCGCCAGCAGCTTGTACGGAGCCGGGTCGAATGAGCAGTTCTTC.

V usage is TRBV7-8 and J usage is TRBJ2-7; 9 positions agree with TRBD1. Germline V gene sequence: CDR1 SGHVS, CDR2 FQNEAQ. V lost 5 bases, J lost 4 bases, and 6 bases stayed unmatched. This CDR3 region has 14 residues. The CDR3 DNA reads TGTGCCAGCAGCATACAGGGGGCCGGGTACGAGCAGTACTTC. This encodes CASSIQGAGYEQYF.